This TCR beta chain derives from a study of shared clonotypes between healthy human individuals. When replicate PCRs were run on sorted subsets, they used about 200 ng DNA, approximately 33,000 T cell genomes. Sequencing was performed with immunoSEQ multiplex PCR; in TCRdb, only in-frame clones are kept and a portion is missing. The sample contains roughly 1,800,000 clones, approximately 94% of which appear only once. A remark on this clone: Its antigen remains unknown.

Whole-study findings and limits: Non-shared clonotypes had lower generation probabilities than those shared by all four donors. Researchers sampled blood only, noting tissue repertoires likely differ.

CDR3 length equals 15 residues. CDR1 is MNHNY and CDR2 is SVGAGI in the germline V gene (reference sequence). The V end was cut by 7 bases, the J end by 1 base, with 13 bases between. CD45RO-negative cells were positively selected for CCR7, leaving out terminally differentiated effector memory CD45RA+ cells. Free of recent acute infections or vaccinations, the donors were healthy HIV-negative adults. The sample was naive CD8+ T cells sorted from blood. V and J are TRBV6-6 and TRBJ2-2, with D unresolved. The TCR comes from a man between 18 and 35 years old in good health. This CDR3 reads CASKPAKGNTGELFF. CDR3 DNA sequence: TGTGCCAGCAAACCGGCTAAAGGGAACACCGGGGAGCTGTTTTTT.